These T cell receptor beta chains were read from a single sample in a study of Graves' ophthalmopathy and Graves' hyperthyroidism. Via MiXCR, TCRdb re-called the multiplex PCR reads, giving one row per CDR3 protein. The top ten hold roughly 11% of the sample, which has over a million distinct CDR3 sequences, roughly 35% seen once. Source material: peripheral blood or thyroid tissue (not recorded which). These TCRs come from an adult man with Graves' hyperthyroidism. CDR3s include the opening cysteine and the closing phenylalanine or tryptophan. D genes are given only for firm matches. Only some rows state a clone size, as once, few, many or a class for expanded clones.

>TRBV2|.|TRBJ2-5|many
TGTGCCAGCAGTGATCGGGGGGCCGCTGCAGAGACCCAGTACTTC
CASSDRGAAAETQYF
>TRBV10-3|.|TRBJ2-5|.
TGTGCCACGACGGTAGGGGAGACCCAGTACTTC
CATTVGETQYF
>TRBV6-1|.|TRBJ2-7|few
TGTGCCAGCCAGGGACGGAATTACGAGCAGTACTTC
CASQGRNYEQYF
>TRBV12-3/TRBV12-4|TRBD1|TRBJ1-5|few
TGTGCCAGCAGTTTCGACAGGGGGTCTGGTAGGGGTCAGCCCCAGCATTTT
CASSFDRGSGRGQPQHF
>TRBV7-8|.|TRBJ2-7|.
TGTGCCAGCAGCTTAGGTTCGGTAGCTTACGAGCAGTACTTC
CASSLGSVAYEQYF
>TRBV20-1|.|TRBJ2-6|.
TGCAGTGTTAGAGGTCGCGGGGGGGCCAACGTCCTGACTTTC
CSVRGRGGANVLTF
>TRBV2|TRBD1|TRBJ2-6|.
TGTGCCAGCAGAGGACAGGGTGGGGCCAACGTCCTGACTTTC
CASRGQGGANVLTF
>TRBV10-3|TRBD1|TRBJ1-2|.
TGTGCCATCAGTGAGGGGACAGGGACTACTAACTATGGCTACACCTTC
CAISEGTGTTNYGYTF
>TRBV12-3/TRBV12-4|TRBD1|TRBJ1-1|.
TGTGCCAGCAGTCTAGGGTGGACAGGTGCGAACACTGAAGCTTTCTTT
CASSLGWTGANTEAFF
>TRBV20-1|.|TRBJ1-1|many
TGCAGTGCTAGATATAGCACTGAAGCTTTCTTT
CSARYSTEAFF
>TRBV7-8|TRBD2|TRBJ2-5|many
TGTGCCAGCAGCTTACCGGGGGGGCAGGAGACCCAGTACTTC
CASSLPGGQETQYF
>TRBV10-2|.|TRBJ2-2|many
TGCGCCAGCAGTGAGTACGGCACCGGGGAGCTGTTTTTT
CASSEYGTGELFF
>TRBV10-3|.|TRBJ2-7|.
TGTGCCAGCAGACCCGCTATCTTTGATCTGGGATTCTACGAGCAGTACTTC
CASRPAIFDLGFYEQYF
>TRBV7-2|.|TRBJ2-7|many
TGTGCCAGCAGCTTAGAAGACGGTTCCATAACCTACGAGCAGTACTTC
CASSLEDGSITYEQYF
>TRBV19|TRBD1|TRBJ1-5|many
TGTGCCAGTAGTAATACAGGGGGCCGGAGTCAGCCCCAGCATTTT
CASSNTGGRSQPQHF
>TRBV20-1|.|TRBJ2-7|.
TGCAGTGCTAGAGCTGGAACAGGAAGTTACGAGCAGTACTTC
CSARAGTGSYEQYF
>TRBV7-9|.|TRBJ1-1|.
TGTGCCAGCAGCTTAGGGGGGTCGCGGGGAAACACTGAAGCTTTCTTT
CASSLGGSRGNTEAFF
>TRBV11-2|.|TRBJ2-5|few
TGTGCCAGCAACCTTGGGCCGGGCCAAAACCAAGAGACCCAGTACTTC
CASNLGPGQNQETQYF
>TRBV7-2|.|TRBJ2-5|.
TGTGCCAGCAGCTTATCTTCATTAGAAGAGACCCAGTACTTC
CASSLSSLEETQYF
>TRBV20-1|.|TRBJ1-3|.
TGCAGTGCTAGAGAGTTTTCTGGAAACACCATATATTTT
CSAREFSGNTIYF
>TRBV10-2|TRBD2|TRBJ2-7|few
TGCGCCAGCAGTGCCGGACTAGCTAAAACCTACGAGCAGTACTTC
CASSAGLAKTYEQYF
>TRBV12-3/TRBV12-4|.|TRBJ1-1|few
TGTGCCAGCAGCTATAACCCCATGTCCCCGGGACTGGGCACTGAAGCTTTCTTT
CASSYNPMSPGLGTEAFF
>TRBV3-1|.|TRBJ2-2|few
TGTGCCAGCAGCCAAGGGGGACACCGAAGACGGACCGGGGAGCTGTTTTTT
CASSQGGHRRRTGELFF
>TRBV20-1|.|TRBJ2-2|.
TGCAGTGCTACCTTCCAGGACGTAAACACCGGGGAGCTGTTTTTT
CSATFQDVNTGELFF
>TRBV7-3|.|TRBJ2-2|.
TGTGCCAGCGCTAACGGCGGGACATCCACCGGGGAGCTGTCTTGG
CASANGGTSTGELSW
>TRBV20-1|TRBD2|TRBJ2-7|few
TGCAGTGCTCCACAGATTGGTAGCGGGAGTGTCTACGAGCAGTACTTC
CSAPQIGSGSVYEQYF
>TRBV7-2|.|TRBJ2-7|.
TGTGCCAGCAGCATCGTAAGCTGCGAGCAGTACTTC
CASSIVSCEQYF
>TRBV7-2|.|TRBJ2-5|many
TGTGCCAGCAGCTTAGTGGCCAGAGGGGGAGAGACCCAGTACTTC
CASSLVARGGETQYF
>TRBV6-2/TRBV6-3|.|TRBJ1-1|.
TGTGCCAGCAGCTTTAGGGACAACTATGAAGCTTTCTTT
CASSFRDNYEAFF
>TRBV19|.|TRBJ1-4|few
TGTGCCAGTAGGGAAAAGAACAGAGGCTTAAATGAAAACCTGTTTTTT
CASREKNRGLNENLFF
>TRBV6-2/TRBV6-3|.|TRBJ1-6|.
TGTGCCAGCAGAACCTTCAGGGAAGGATCACCCCCCCACTTT
CASRTFREGSPPHF
>TRBV7-2|TRBD1|TRBJ2-7|many
TGTGCCAGCAGCTCAAAACCGGGACAGGGACCTCTGCAGTACTTC
CASSSKPGQGPLQYF
>TRBV7-7|TRBD2|TRBJ2-5|.
TGTGCCAGCAGCTTAGGACTAGCCACCCAAGAGACCCAGTACTTC
CASSLGLATQETQYF
>TRBV20-1|TRBD1|TRBJ1-6|many
TGCAGTGCTAGAGATCCCGGGACAGGGAGTTCACCCCTCCACTTT
CSARDPGTGSSPLHF
>TRBV2|.|TRBJ1-6|many
TGTGCCAGCAGTGATGCAGGACATGGGCCGAATTCACCCCTCCACTTT
CASSDAGHGPNSPLHF
>TRBV5-1|.|TRBJ2-5|.
TGCGCCAGCAGCTGGTCAGGCCCAGAAGAGACCCAGTACTTC
CASSWSGPEETQYF
>TRBV3-1|.|TRBJ1-2|many
TGTGCCAGCAGCCAGAATGAGGGTTTTGGCTATGGCTACACCTTC
CASSQNEGFGYGYTF
>TRBV5-8|.|TRBJ2-6|many
TGTGCCAGCAAGGGGGGGGGGGCCAACGTCCTGACTTTC
CASKGGGANVLTF
>TRBV29-1|.|TRBJ1-2|.
TGCAGCGTTCCAGGGATAGGGGGCTACACCTTC
CSVPGIGGYTF
>TRBV20-1|TRBD2|TRBJ2-7|.
TGCAGTGCCATTTTATTCGGGACTAGCGGGAGCTCCTACGAGCAGTACTTC
CSAILFGTSGSSYEQYF
>TRBV6-6|TRBD1|TRBJ1-2|.
TGTGCCAGCCGTACCTACAGGGGTGACTATGGCTACACCTTC
CASRTYRGDYGYTF
>TRBV19|TRBD1|TRBJ1-2|many
TGTGCCAGTAAGGTTGGGACCGGGACAGGGGCTAACTATGGCTACACCTTC
CASKVGTGTGANYGYTF
>TRBV5-1|TRBD1|TRBJ1-5|many
TGCGCCAGCAGCCCCGGGACAGGGCGAAGCAATCAGCCCCAGCATTTT
CASSPGTGRSNQPQHF
>TRBV29-1|.|TRBJ1-1|many
TGCAGCGTTGACTCAGGGGCTGAAGCTTTCTTT
CSVDSGAEAFF
>TRBV7-8|.|TRBJ2-6|many
TGTGCCAGCAGCTCCCAGGGACCCTCTGGGGCCAACGTCCTGACTTTC
CASSSQGPSGANVLTF
>TRBV29-1|.|TRBJ1-1|many
TGCAGCGTTGCGGGGGGCGAGGACACTGAAGCTTTCTTT
CSVAGGEDTEAFF
>TRBV28|.|TRBJ1-2|.
TGTGCCAGCAGTTTATCTGGGCGAACTTATGGCTACACCTTC
CASSLSGRTYGYTF
>TRBV2|.|TRBJ1-1|.
TGTGCCAGCAGTGAATGGGCGGGGGTACCTTTCTTT
CASSEWAGVPFF
>TRBV29-1|TRBD2|TRBJ2-5|.
TGCAGCGCCATAGCGGGAGGGCCTAATATGGAGACCCAGTACTTC
CSAIAGGPNMETQYF
>TRBV9|TRBD2|TRBJ2-7|few
TGTGCCAGCGGCGGGGGGCGTACCTACGAGCAGTACTTC
CASGGGRTYEQYF
>TRBV12-3/TRBV12-4|TRBD1|TRBJ2-6|.
TGTGCCGGCAGTGACAGCAGGGGGTTCTCTGGGGCCAACGTCCTGACTTTC
CAGSDSRGFSGANVLTF
>TRBV28|TRBD1|TRBJ2-7|few
TGTGCCAGCAGACCCCCGGGACAGTTATACGAGCAGTACTTC
CASRPPGQLYEQYF
>TRBV7-6|.|TRBJ2-2|many
TGTGCCAGCAGCTTACTACAGGGCGGGACCGGGGAGCTGTTTTTT
CASSLLQGGTGELFF
>TRBV7-8|TRBD1|TRBJ2-7|.
TGTGCCAGCAGCTCTACGGACCCGGGACAGGGGTCCCACGAGCAGTACTTC
CASSSTDPGQGSHEQYF
>TRBV24-1|TRBD1|TRBJ2-5|many
TGTGCCACCAGTGATCCCCTCCGGGACAGGGAGTCCCAAGAGACCCAGTACTTC
CATSDPLRDRESQETQYF
>TRBV10-3|TRBD1|TRBJ1-2|.
TGTGCCAGCAGACAGGGAACCGATCTCGCTAACTATGGCTACACCTTC
CASRQGTDLANYGYTF
>TRBV7-8|TRBD1|TRBJ1-2|many
TGTGCCAGCAGCTGGAAGCAAGGGGGACAGGGGAACTATGGCTACACCTTC
CASSWKQGGQGNYGYTF
>TRBV20-1|.|TRBJ2-7|few
TGCAGTGCTAGAGGGACACACTACGAGCAGTGCTTC
CSARGTHYEQCF
>TRBV9|TRBD1|TRBJ2-2|.
TGTGCCAGCAGCGTAGCAGGGGGCGGTGCCGGGGAGCTGTTTTTT
CASSVAGGGAGELFF